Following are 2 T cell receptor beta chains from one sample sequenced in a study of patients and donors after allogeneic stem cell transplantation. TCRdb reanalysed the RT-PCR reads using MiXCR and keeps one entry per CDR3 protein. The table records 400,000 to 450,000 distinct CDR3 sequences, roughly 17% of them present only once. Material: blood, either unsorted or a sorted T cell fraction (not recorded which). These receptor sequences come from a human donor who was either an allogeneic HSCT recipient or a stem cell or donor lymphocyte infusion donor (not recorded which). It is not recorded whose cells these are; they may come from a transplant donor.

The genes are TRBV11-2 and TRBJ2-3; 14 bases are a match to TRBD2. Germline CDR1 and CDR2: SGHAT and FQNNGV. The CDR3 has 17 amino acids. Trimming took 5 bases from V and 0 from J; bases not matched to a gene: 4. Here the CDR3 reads CASSRLAGGPSTDTQYF. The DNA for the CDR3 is TGTGCCAGCAGCCGACTAGCGGGGGGGCCGAGCACAGATACGCAGTATTTT.

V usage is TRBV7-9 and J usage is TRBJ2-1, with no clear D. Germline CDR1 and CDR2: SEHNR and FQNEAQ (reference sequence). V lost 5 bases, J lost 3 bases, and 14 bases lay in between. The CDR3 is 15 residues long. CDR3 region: CASSPRNSLYNEQFF. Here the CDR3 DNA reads TGTGCCAGCAGCCCCCGGAACAGCCTCTACAATGAGCAGTTCTTC.